These T cell receptor beta chains were read from a single sample in a study of cytomegalovirus exposure and HLA in healthy donors. The data were produced by immunoSEQ multiplex PCR, yet TCRdb's version contains in-frame clones alone and is incomplete. The sample has roughly 100,000 clones, approximately 71% seen once; the top ten hold around 16%. The sample comprised PBMCs. The receptors shown here come from a woman aged 18 to 35 in good health and CMV-seropositive. CDR3s include the opening cysteine and the closing phenylalanine or tryptophan. Each record gives: D gene, clone size, J gene, V gene, CDR3 protein, CDR3 DNA. The D gene is left open where the match is weak. The size field is filled for only some rows; it gives once, few, many or a size class.

D: NA; size: NA; J: TRBJ2-5; V: TRBV6-5; CDR3: CASSPSIEDQETQYF; DNA: TGTGCCAGCAGTCCTTCCATCGAGGACCAAGAGACCCAGTACTTC
D: NA; size: NA; J: TRBJ1-1; V: TRBV9; CDR3: CASSPSGGGTEAFF; DNA: TGTGCCAGCAGCCCAAGTGGGGGGGGGACTGAAGCTTTCTTT
D: TRBD1; size: once; J: TRBJ2-4; V: TRBV27; CDR3: CASRRADRTQYF; DNA: TGTGCCAGCCGCCGGGCGGACAGGACTCAGTACTTC
D: NA; size: once; J: TRBJ1-4; V: TRBV10-3; CDR3: CATRAGVGEKLFF; DNA: TGTGCCACCCGGGCGGGGGTAGGTGAAAAACTGTTTTTT
D: NA; size: NA; J: TRBJ1-4; V: TRBV7-2; CDR3: CASSSGREKLFF; DNA: TGTGCCAGCAGCTCAGGCAGGGAAAAACTGTTTTTT
D: TRBD1; size: NA; J: TRBJ2-7; V: TRBV27; CDR3: CASSRGTGKFEQYF; DNA: TGTGCCAGCAGTAGAGGGACAGGGAAGTTCGAGCAGTACTTC
D: NA; size: NA; J: TRBJ1-6; V: TRBV7-2; CDR3: CASSFQNSPLHF; DNA: TGTGCCAGCAGCTTCCAAAATTCACCCCTCCACTTT
D: NA; size: NA; J: TRBJ2-3; V: TRBV5-1; CDR3: CASSLAGGSQDTQYF; DNA: TGCGCCAGCAGCTTGGCCGGGGGTTCGCAAGATACGCAGTATTTT
D: NA; size: NA; J: TRBJ2-4; V: TRBV9; CDR3: CASSSGQSGAKNIQYF; DNA: TGTGCCAGCAGCTCAGGACAGTCTGGAGCCAAAAACATTCAGTACTTC
D: TRBD1; size: once; J: TRBJ2-3; V: TRBV11-2; CDR3: CASGQGRADTQYF; DNA: TGTGCCAGCGGACAGGGCCGAGCAGATACGCAGTATTTT
D: TRBD2; size: NA; J: TRBJ2-3; V: TRBV19; CDR3: CASSISGGAGWRTDTQYF; DNA: TGTGCCAGTAGTATTAGCGGGGGGGCTGGTTGGAGGACAGATACGCAGTATTTT
D: NA; size: once; J: TRBJ1-5; V: TRBV7-2; CDR3: CASSISSNQPQHF; DNA: TGTGCCAGCAGCATCTCTTCGAATCAGCCCCAGCATTTT
D: NA; size: NA; J: TRBJ1-5; V: TRBV28; CDR3: CASSLLRDKDQPQHF; DNA: TGTGCCAGCAGTCTTCTCCGGGACAAAGATCAGCCCCAGCATTTT
D: NA; size: NA; J: TRBJ2-7; V: TRBV20-1; CDR3: CSADAEGQYF; DNA: TGCAGTGCTGACGCAGAGGGGCAGTACTTC
D: NA; size: NA; J: TRBJ1-1; V: TRBV7-8; CDR3: CASSLDRALHTEAFF; DNA: TGTGCCAGCAGCTTAGACAGGGCCTTACACACTGAAGCTTTCTTT
D: TRBD1; size: few; J: TRBJ1-5; V: TRBV4-2; CDR3: CASSQAPGQGRQPQHF; DNA: TGTGCCAGCAGCCAAGCTCCGGGACAGGGTAGACAGCCCCAGCATTTT
D: TRBD1; size: few; J: TRBJ1-1; V: TRBV6-1; CDR3: CASSENLGQGNTEAFF; DNA: TGTGCCAGCAGTGAAAATCTCGGACAGGGGAACACTGAAGCTTTCTTT
D: TRBD1; size: NA; J: TRBJ2-3; V: TRBV6-1; CDR3: CASSDQTGSDTQYF; DNA: TGTGCCAGCAGTGACCAGACAGGGTCCGATACGCAGTATTTT
D: NA; size: NA; J: TRBJ2-2; V: TRBV6-5; CDR3: CASSYPSGNTGELFF; DNA: TGTGCCAGCAGTTACCCGAGCGGGAACACCGGGGAGCTGTTTTTT
D: NA; size: NA; J: TRBJ2-1; V: TRBV4-3; CDR3: CASSQDSRSRGSNEQFF; DNA: TGCGCCAGCAGCCAAGATTCGCGCTCTCGAGGTTCGAATGAGCAGTTCTTC
D: TRBD2; size: NA; J: TRBJ2-3; V: TRBV27; CDR3: CASTLRTSGRDTQYF; DNA: TGTGCCAGCACTCTAAGGACTAGCGGGAGGGATACGCAGTATTTT
D: NA; size: few; J: TRBJ1-1; V: TRBV9; CDR3: CASSLTSLNTEAFF; DNA: TGTGCCAGCAGCCTCACTTCCCTGAACACTGAAGCTTTCTTT
D: NA; size: once; J: TRBJ2-5; V: TRBV21-1; CDR3: CASSKVTSGLLLETQYF; DNA: TGTGCCAGCAGCAAAGTGACGTCGGGACTTCTGTTAGAGACCCAGTACTTC
D: TRBD1; size: NA; J: TRBJ1-1; V: TRBV9; CDR3: CASSGGQRNTEAFF; DNA: TGTGCCAGCAGCGGGGGACAGCGGAACACTGAAGCTTTCTTT
D: TRBD2; size: NA; J: TRBJ2-2; V: TRBV9; CDR3: CASSVVSSGATGELFF; DNA: TGTGCCAGCAGCGTAGTTAGTAGCGGGGCCACCGGGGAGCTGTTTTTT
D: TRBD2; size: NA; J: TRBJ2-7; V: TRBV19; CDR3: CASSTSGSSYEQYF; DNA: TGTGCCAGTAGTACTAGCGGTTCCTCCTACGAGCAGTACTTC
D: NA; size: NA; J: TRBJ1-5; V: TRBV19; CDR3: CASSISYSNQPQHF; DNA: TGTGCCAGTAGTATATCCTATAGCAATCAGCCCCAGCATTTT
D: TRBD2; size: few; J: TRBJ2-7; V: TRBV28; CDR3: CASSLGLAYEQYF; DNA: TGTGCCAGCAGTTTAGGACTAGCCTACGAGCAGTACTTC
D: NA; size: NA; J: TRBJ1-3; V: TRBV19; CDR3: CASRQQGTAGNTIYF; DNA: TGTGCCAGTAGACAACAGGGTACAGCTGGAAACACCATATATTTT
D: NA; size: few; J: TRBJ2-7; V: TRBV5-6; CDR3: CASSPAQRLEQYF; DNA: TGTGCCAGCAGCCCAGCCCAGCGGCTCGAGCAGTACTTC
D: NA; size: NA; J: TRBJ1-3; V: TRBV6-4; CDR3: CASSDSTGGSFGNTIYF; DNA: TGTGCCAGCAGTGACTCGACCGGGGGAAGTTTTGGAAACACCATATATTTT
D: NA; size: NA; J: TRBJ2-7; V: TRBV4-1; CDR3: CASSQVGYEQYF; DNA: TGCGCCAGCAGCCAAGTCGGCTACGAGCAGTACTTC
D: NA; size: NA; J: TRBJ2-2; V: TRBV9; CDR3: CASSGETTGELFF; DNA: TGTGCCAGCAGTGGGGAGACCACCGGGGAGCTGTTTTTT
D: NA; size: NA; J: TRBJ1-5; V: TRBV7-8; CDR3: CASSSLLGLNQPQHF; DNA: TGTGCCAGCAGCTCCCTCCTGGGACTTAACCAGCCCCAGCATTTT
D: TRBD1; size: once; J: TRBJ2-7; V: TRBV7-3; CDR3: CASSSYRGSYEQYF; DNA: TGTGCCAGCAGCTCCTACAGGGGTTCCTACGAGCAGTACTTC
D: NA; size: NA; J: TRBJ1-1; V: TRBV19; CDR3: CASSLLGSDAEAFF; DNA: TGTGCCAGTAGCCTCTTGGGCAGTGACGCTGAAGCTTTCTTT
D: TRBD1; size: NA; J: TRBJ1-1; V: TRBV7-2; CDR3: CASSMRGTGNTEAFF; DNA: TGTGCCAGCAGCATGCGCGGGACAGGGAACACTGAAGCTTTCTTT
D: TRBD1; size: NA; J: TRBJ2-3; V: TRBV10-3; CDR3: CAMGQGLSTDTQYF; DNA: TGTGCCATGGGACAGGGGTTGAGCACAGATACGCAGTATTTT
D: TRBD1; size: NA; J: TRBJ1-4; V: TRBV11-2; CDR3: CASSRTGFGEKLFF; DNA: TGTGCCAGCAGCCGGACAGGGTTTGGTGAAAAACTGTTTTTT
D: NA; size: NA; J: TRBJ1-6; V: TRBV21-1; CDR3: CASSFSRRLSRDPPLHF; DNA: TGTGCCAGCAGCTTCAGCCGACGTCTTTCGAGGGATCCACCCCTCCACTTT
D: NA; size: NA; J: TRBJ2-1; V: TRBV7-2; CDR3: CASSLVVGRGDNEQFF; DNA: TGTGCCAGCAGCTTAGTTGTGGGCAGGGGGGACAATGAGCAGTTCTTC